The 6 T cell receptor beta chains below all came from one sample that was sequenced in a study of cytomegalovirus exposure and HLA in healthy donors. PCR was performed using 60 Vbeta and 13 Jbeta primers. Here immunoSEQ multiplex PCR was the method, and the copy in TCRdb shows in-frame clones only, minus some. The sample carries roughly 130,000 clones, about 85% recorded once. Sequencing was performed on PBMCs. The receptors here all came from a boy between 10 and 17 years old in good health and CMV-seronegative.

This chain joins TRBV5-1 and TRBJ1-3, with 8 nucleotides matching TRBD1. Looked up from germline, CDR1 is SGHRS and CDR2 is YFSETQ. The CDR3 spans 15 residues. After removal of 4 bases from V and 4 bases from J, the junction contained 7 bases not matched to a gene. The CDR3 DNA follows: TGCGCCAGCAGCGTGCTGACAGGGGACGGAAACACCATATATTTT. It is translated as CASSVLTGDGNTIYF.

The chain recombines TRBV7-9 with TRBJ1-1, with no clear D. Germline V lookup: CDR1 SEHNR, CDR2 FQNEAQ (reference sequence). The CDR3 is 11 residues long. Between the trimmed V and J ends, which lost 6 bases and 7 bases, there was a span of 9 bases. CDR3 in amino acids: CASSPENEAFF. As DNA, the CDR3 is TGTGCCAGCAGTCCGGAGAATGAAGCTTTCTTT. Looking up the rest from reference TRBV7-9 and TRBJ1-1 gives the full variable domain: DTGVSQNPRHKITKRGQNVTFRCDPISEHNRLYWYRQTLGQGPEFLTYFQNEAQLEKSRLLSDRFSAERPKGSFSTLEIQRTEQGDSAMYLCASSPENEAFFGQGTRLTVV.

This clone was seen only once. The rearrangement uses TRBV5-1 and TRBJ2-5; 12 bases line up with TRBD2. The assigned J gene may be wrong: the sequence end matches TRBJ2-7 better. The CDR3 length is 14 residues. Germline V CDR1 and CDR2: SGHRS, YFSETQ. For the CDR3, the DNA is TGCGCCAGCAGCGGTCCTAGCGGGGGGGCCGAGCAGTACTTC. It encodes CASSGPSGGAEQYF.

CDR3 sequence: CASSLRQRPNYGYTF. The DNA for the CDR3 is TGTGCCAGCAGCTTAAGACAGAGGCCTAACTATGGCTACACCTTC. This rearrangement joins TRBV5-6 to TRBJ1-2; D perhaps matches TRBD1 (5 bases). Looked up from germline, CDR1 is SGHDT and CDR2 is YYEEEE. V was clipped by 2 bases and J by 0 bases, with 11 bases between them. This CDR3 is built from 15 residues.

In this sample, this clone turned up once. The CDR3 DNA reads TGTGCCAGCAGCTTAGGCGGGGTACAAAATGAGCAGTTCTTC. Its protein is CASSLGGVQNEQFF. This chain uses TRBV13 with TRBJ2-1; TRBD2 is a possible D gene (5 bases). V lost 0 bases and J 7 bases, leaving 10 bases between the germline ends. The CDR3 is 14 amino acids. Germline loops: CDR1 PRHDT, CDR2 FYEKMQ (reference sequence).

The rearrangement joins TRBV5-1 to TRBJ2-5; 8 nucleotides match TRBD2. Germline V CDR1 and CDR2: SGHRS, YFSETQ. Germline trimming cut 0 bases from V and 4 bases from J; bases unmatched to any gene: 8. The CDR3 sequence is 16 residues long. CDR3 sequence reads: CASSLEGLEGSETQYF. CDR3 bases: TGCGCCAGCAGCTTGGAGGGACTAGAGGGGTCAGAGACCCAGTACTTC. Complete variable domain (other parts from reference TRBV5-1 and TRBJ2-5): KAGVTQTPRYLIKTRGQQVTLSCSPISGHRSVSWYQQTPGQGLQFLFEYFSETQRNKGNFPGRFSGRQFSNSRSEMNVSTLELGDSALYLCASSLEGLEGSETQYFGPGTRLLVL.